This T cell receptor (beta chain) emerged from a study of cytomegalovirus exposure and HLA in healthy donors. This PCR relied on a set of 60 Vbeta primers and 13 Jbeta primers. Some clones are missing from TCRdb's copy, which holds only in-frame ones; the method was immunoSEQ multiplex PCR. The sample yields approximately 70,000 clones, around 70% seen once. This CDR3 contains 15 residues. From germline, CDR1 is SGHRS and CDR2 YFSETQ. The trim removed 5 bases at V and 4 bases at J, leaving 7 bases unmatched. This clone has more than one count but fewer than ten. The antigen remains undetermined. Overall study results and limits: Presence/absence results assume similar sequencing depth per donor, which may not hold. A later analysis found that most CMV-associated TCR beta chains appeared HLA-restricted. V- and J-gene trimming in TCR beta was tied to a missense DCLRE1C variant by an analysis performed later. The analysis excluded some indistinguishable V segments, including TRBV6-2 and TRBV6-3.

This rearrangement joins TRBV5-1 to TRBJ2-2; 8 bases line up with TRBD1. The clonotype comes from a woman aged 25 to 39 in good health and CMV-seropositive. Sequenced input: PBMCs. Here the CDR3 reads CASRDGQGRTGELFF. The CDR3 DNA follows: TGCGCCAGCAGAGATGGACAGGGTCGCACCGGGGAGCTGTTTTTT.